This T cell receptor beta chain was retrieved from a study of shared clonotypes between healthy human individuals. Generated by immunoSEQ multiplex PCR, the TCRdb table keeps only in-frame clones and is missing some. The table has some 1 million clones, about 75% seen once; the top ten hold 1.5%. This clone was counted only a few times. This sequence originates from a man aged 18-30 years in good health. The sequencing sample was made of memory CD4+ T cells sorted from blood. Subset noted: CD45RA-negative fraction.

Written as DNA, the CDR3 is TGTGCCAGCAGTGCCTCGACAGGTAGCACCTTC. It translates to CASSASTGSTF. V is TRBV25-1 and J is TRBJ1-2; tentatively, D is TRBD1 (6 bases). The V end was cut by 4 bases, the J end by 13 bases, with 13 bases between. Germline CDR1 and CDR2: MGHDK and SYGVNS. This CDR3 contains 11 residues.